Each of the 3 T cell receptor beta chains below was sequenced from the same sample in a study of Ad26.COV2.S vaccination and SARS-CoV-2 variants. Sequencing used immunoSEQ multiplex PCR; TCRdb keeps in-frame clones, though not all of them. Of a few hundred thousand clones listed, almost 90% are singletons. As for treatment: about 20 received Ad26.COV2.S at low or high dose, single or two shots; five or six received placebo; per-sample allocation not given. Collection of samples fell on day 63 after the first vaccine or placebo injection. The input for sequencing was peripheral blood, taken in a trial of Ad26.COV2.S vaccine versus placebo. These receptors all stem from a person aged 18-65 years who received the Ad26.COV2.S COVID-19 vaccine or a placebo.

This clone was picked up one time. The V gene is TRBV3-1 (or the pseudogene TRBV3-2), the J gene TRBJ2-1, with 12 nucleotides matching TRBD2. The CDR3 has 22 residues. The J segment lost 0 bases and the V segment lost 0 bases, leaving 15 bases of the junction unmatched. CDR1 LGHDT and CDR2 YNNKEL come from the germline V gene (reference sequence). In DNA form, the CDR3 reads TGTGCCAGCAGCCAAGAGGGGGGAAATGGGACTAGCGGGCTTAGCTCCTACAATGAGCAGTTCTTC. Its translation is CASSQEGGNGTSGLSSYNEQFF.

The chain recombines TRBV13 with TRBJ2-7, with D unresolved. Per the germline V gene, CDR1 is PRHDT and CDR2 is FYEKMQ (reference sequence). Between the trimmed V and J ends, which lost 4 bases and 0 bases, there was a span of 10 bases. This CDR3 is 14 amino acids long. CDR3 amino acids: CASSSGVSSYEQYV. DNA of the CDR3: TGTGCCAGCAGCTCCGGAGTGAGCTCCTACGAGCAGTACGTC.

V is TRBV28 and J is TRBJ1-1; D gene unclear. Germline loops: CDR1 MDHEN, CDR2 SYDVKM. CDR3 length: 13 residues. Trimming removed 5 bases from V and 2 bases from J, with 9 bases in between. The CDR3 sequence: CASSQQVNTEAFF. CDR3 nucleotide sequence: TGTGCCAGCAGTCAACAAGTTAACACTGAAGCTTTCTTT.